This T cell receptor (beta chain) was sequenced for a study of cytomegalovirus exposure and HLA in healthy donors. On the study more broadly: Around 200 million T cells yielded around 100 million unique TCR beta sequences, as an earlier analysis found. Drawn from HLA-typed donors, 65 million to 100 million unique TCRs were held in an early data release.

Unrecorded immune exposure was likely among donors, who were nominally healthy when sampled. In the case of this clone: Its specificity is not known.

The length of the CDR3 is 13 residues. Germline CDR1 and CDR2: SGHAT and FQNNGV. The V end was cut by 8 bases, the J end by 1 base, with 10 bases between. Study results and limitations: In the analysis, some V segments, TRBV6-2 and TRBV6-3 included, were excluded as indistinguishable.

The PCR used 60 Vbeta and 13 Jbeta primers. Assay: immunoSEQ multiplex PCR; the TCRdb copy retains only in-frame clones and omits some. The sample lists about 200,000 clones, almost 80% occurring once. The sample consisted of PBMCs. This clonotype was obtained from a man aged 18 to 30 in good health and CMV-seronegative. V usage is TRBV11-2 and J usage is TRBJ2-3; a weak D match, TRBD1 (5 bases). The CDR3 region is CASAETGTDTQYF. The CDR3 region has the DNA TGTGCCAGCGCCGAGACAGGCACAGATACGCAGTATTTT. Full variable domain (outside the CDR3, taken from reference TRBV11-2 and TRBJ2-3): EAGVAQSPRYKIIEKRQSVAFWCNPISGHATLYWYQQILGQGPKLLIQFQNNGVVDDSQLPKDRFSAERLKGVDSTLKIQPAKLEDSAVYLCASAETGTDTQYFGPGTRLTVL.